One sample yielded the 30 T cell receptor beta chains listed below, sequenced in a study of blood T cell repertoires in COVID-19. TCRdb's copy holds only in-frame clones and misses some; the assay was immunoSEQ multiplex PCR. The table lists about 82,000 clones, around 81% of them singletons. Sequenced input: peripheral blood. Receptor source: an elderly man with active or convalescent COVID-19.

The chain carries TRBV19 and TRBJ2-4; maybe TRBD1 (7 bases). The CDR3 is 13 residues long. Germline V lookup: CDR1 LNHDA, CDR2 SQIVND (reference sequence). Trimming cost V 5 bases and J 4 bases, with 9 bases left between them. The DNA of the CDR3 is TGTGCCAGTAGTGCGGGACAGAAAAACATTCAGTACTTC. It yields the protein CASSAGQKNIQYF.

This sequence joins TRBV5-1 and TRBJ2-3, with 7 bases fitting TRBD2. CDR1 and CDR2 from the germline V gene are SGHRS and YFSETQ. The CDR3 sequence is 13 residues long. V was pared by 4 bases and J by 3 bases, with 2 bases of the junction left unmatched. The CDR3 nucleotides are TGCGCCAGCAGCATCGGGAGGACAGATACGCAGTATTTT. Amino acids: CASSIGRTDTQYF.

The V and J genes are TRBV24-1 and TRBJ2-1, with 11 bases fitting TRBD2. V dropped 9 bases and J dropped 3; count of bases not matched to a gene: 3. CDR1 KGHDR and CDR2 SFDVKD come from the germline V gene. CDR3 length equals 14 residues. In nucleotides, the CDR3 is TGTGCCACCGCGGGGACTAGCGGCTACAATGAGCAGTTCTTC. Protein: CATAGTSGYNEQFF.

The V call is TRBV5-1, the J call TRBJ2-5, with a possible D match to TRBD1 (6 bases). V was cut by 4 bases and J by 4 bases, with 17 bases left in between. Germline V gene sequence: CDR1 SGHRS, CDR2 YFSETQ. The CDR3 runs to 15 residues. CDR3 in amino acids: CASSRWGLDGETQYF. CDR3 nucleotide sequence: TGCGCCAGCAGCAGGTGGGGGCTCGACGGAGAGACCCAGTACTTC.

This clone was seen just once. The CDR3 sequence: CASSQDPYISDEQFF. As DNA, the CDR3 is TGTGCCAGCAGCCAAGACCCTTACATTAGCGATGAGCAGTTCTTC. The gene calls are TRBV3-1 (or the pseudogene TRBV3-2) and TRBJ2-1, with D possibly being TRBD2 (5 bases). This CDR3 is built from 15 residues. The V and J ends lost 0 bases and 8 bases respectively, with 14 bases between them. Germline CDR1 reads LGHDT; CDR2 reads YNNKEL (reference sequence).

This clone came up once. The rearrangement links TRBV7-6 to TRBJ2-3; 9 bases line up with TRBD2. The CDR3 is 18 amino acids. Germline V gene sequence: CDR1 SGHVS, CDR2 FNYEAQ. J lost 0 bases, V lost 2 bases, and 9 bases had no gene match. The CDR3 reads CASSLMPRGTSSTDTQYF. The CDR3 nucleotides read TGTGCCAGCAGCTTAATGCCCCGGGGGACTAGCAGCACAGATACGCAGTATTTT. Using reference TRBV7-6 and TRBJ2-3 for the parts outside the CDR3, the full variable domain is GAGVSQSPRYKVTKRGQDVALRCDPISGHVSLYWYRQALGQGPEFLTYFNYEAQQDKSGLPNDRFSAERPEGSISTLTIQRTEQRDSAMYRCASSLMPRGTSSTDTQYFGPGTRLTVL.

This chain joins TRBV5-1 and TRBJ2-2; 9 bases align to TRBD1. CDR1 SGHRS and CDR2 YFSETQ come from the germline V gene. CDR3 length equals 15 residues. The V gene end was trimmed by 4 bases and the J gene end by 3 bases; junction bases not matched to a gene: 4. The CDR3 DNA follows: TGCGCCAGCAGCCGGACAGGGGTTGACACCGGGGAGCTGTTTTTT. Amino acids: CASSRTGVDTGELFF. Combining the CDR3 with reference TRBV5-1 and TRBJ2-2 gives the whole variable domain KAGVTQTPRYLIKTRGQQVTLSCSPISGHRSVSWYQQTPGQGLQFLFEYFSETQRNKGNFPGRFSGRQFSNSRSEMNVSTLELGDSALYLCASSRTGVDTGELFFGEGSRLTVL.

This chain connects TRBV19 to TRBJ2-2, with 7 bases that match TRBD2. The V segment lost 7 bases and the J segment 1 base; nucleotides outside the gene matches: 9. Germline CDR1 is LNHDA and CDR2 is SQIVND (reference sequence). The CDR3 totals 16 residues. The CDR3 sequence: CASIPPGGWNTGELFF. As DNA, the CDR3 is TGTGCCAGTATCCCCCCGGGGGGATGGAACACCGGGGAGCTGTTTTTT.

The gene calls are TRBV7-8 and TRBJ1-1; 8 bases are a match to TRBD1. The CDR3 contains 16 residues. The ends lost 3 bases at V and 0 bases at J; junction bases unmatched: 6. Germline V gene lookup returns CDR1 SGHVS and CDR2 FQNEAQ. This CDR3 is CASSFLTGVMNTEAFF. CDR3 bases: TGTGCCAGCAGCTTTTTGACAGGGGTCATGAACACTGAAGCTTTCTTT.

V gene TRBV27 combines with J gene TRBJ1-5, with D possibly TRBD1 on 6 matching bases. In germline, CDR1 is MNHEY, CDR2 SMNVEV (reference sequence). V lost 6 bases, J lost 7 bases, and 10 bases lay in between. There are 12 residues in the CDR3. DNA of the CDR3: TGTGCCAGCAGGGAAAGGGGGCAGCCCCAGCATTTT. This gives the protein CASRERGQPQHF.

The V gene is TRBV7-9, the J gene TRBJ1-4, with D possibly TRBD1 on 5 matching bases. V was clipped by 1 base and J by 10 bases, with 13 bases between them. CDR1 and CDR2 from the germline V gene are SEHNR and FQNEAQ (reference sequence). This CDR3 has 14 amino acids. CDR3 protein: CASSLDVRERKLFF. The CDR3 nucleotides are TGTGCCAGCAGCTTAGACGTCAGGGAAAGAAAACTGTTTTTT.

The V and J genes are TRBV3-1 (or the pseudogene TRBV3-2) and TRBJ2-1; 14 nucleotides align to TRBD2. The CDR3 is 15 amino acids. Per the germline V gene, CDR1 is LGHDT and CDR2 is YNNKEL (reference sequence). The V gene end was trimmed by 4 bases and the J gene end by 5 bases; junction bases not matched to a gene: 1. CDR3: CASSRGLAGDNEQFF. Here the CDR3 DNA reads TGTGCCAGCAGCCGGGGACTAGCGGGGGACAATGAGCAGTTCTTC.

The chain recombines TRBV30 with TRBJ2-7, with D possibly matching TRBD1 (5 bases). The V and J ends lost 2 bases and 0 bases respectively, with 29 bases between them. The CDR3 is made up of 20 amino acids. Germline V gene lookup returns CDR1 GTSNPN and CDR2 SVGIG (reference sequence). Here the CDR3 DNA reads TGTGCCTGGAGTCCCCAGCATACAGGAGTCACCAACAAAAGCTCCTACGAGCAGTACGTC. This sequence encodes CAWSPQHTGVTNKSSYEQYV.

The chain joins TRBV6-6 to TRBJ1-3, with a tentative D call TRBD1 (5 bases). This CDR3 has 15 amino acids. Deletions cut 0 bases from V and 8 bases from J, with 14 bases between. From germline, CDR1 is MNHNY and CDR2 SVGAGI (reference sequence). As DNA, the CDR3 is TGTGCCAGCAGTTACTCTCAGGGAACGATTGACACCATATATTTT. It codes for CASSYSQGTIDTIYF.

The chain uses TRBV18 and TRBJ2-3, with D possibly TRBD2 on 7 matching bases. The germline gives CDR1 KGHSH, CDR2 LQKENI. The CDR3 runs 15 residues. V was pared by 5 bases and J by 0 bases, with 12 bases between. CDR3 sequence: CASSLRGPSTDTQYF. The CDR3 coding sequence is TGTGCCAGCTCATTGCGGGGGCCAAGCACAGATACGCAGTATTTT.

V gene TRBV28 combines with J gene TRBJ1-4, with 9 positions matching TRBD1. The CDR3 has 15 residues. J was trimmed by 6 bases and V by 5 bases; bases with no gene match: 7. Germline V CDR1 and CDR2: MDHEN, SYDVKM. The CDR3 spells CASSPPTGGYEKLFF. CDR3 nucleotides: TGTGCCAGCAGTCCCCCAACAGGGGGCTATGAAAAACTGTTTTTT.

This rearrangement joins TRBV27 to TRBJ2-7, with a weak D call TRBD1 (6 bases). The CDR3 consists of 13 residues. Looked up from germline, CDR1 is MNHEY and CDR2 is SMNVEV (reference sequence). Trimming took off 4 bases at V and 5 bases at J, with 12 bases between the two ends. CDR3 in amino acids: CASSSTGYDEQYV. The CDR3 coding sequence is TGTGCCAGCAGTTCTACAGGGTACGACGAGCAGTACGTC.

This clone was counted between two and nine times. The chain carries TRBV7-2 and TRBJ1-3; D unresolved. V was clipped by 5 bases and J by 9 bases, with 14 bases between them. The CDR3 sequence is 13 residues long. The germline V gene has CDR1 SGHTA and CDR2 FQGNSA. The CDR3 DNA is TGTGCCAGCAGCGTAGAAATTAGTGGCACCATATATTTT. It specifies CASSVEISGTIYF.

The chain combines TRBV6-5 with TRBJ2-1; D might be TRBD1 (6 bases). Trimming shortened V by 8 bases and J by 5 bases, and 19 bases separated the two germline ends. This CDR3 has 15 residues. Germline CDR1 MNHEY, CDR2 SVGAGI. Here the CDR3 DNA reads TGTGCCAGCCACCTGAGGACAGCCCCAAACAATGAGCAGTTCTTC. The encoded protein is CASHLRTAPNNEQFF.

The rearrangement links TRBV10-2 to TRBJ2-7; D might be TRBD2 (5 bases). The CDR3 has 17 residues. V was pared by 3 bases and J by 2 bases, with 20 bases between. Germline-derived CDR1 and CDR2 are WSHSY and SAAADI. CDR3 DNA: TGCGCCAGCAGTGACCCAAACGGACTGGGCGATCCCTACGAGCAGTACGTC. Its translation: CASSDPNGLGDPYEQYV.

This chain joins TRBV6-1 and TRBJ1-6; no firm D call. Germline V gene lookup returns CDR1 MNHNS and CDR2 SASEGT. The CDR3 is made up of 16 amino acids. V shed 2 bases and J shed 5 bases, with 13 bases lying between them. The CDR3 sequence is CASSENWQADNSPLHF. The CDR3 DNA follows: TGTGCCAGCAGTGAAAATTGGCAGGCCGATAATTCACCCCTCCACTTT.

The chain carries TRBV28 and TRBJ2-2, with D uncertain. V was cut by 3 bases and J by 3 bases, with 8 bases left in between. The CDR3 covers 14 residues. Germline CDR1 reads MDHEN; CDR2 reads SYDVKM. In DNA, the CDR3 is TGTGCCAGCAGTTTTGCCAGTCACACCGGGGAGCTGTTTTTT. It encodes CASSFASHTGELFF.

As DNA, the CDR3 is TGTGCCAGCAGCAGGGACATACAAGAGACCCAGTACTTC. It codes for CASSRDIQETQYF. The rearrangement joins TRBV5-6 to TRBJ2-5; possibly TRBD1 for D (6 bases). V gave up 4 bases and J gave up 2 bases, with 9 bases separating them. The CDR3 spans 13 residues. Germline V CDR1 and CDR2: SGHDT, YYEEEE.

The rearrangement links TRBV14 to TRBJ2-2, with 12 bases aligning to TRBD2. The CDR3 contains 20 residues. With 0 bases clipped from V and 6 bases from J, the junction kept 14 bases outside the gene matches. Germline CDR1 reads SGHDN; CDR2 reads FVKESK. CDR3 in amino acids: CASSQETSGSPGVLAGELFF. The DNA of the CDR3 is TGTGCCAGCAGCCAAGAGACTAGCGGGAGTCCGGGGGTATTGGCCGGGGAGCTGTTTTTT.

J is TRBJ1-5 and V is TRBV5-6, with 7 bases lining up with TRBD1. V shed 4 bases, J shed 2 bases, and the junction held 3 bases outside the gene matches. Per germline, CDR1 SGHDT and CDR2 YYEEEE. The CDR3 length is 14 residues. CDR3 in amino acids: CASSRGLGNQPQHF. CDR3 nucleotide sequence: TGTGCCAGCAGCAGGGGGCTGGGCAATCAGCCCCAGCATTTT.

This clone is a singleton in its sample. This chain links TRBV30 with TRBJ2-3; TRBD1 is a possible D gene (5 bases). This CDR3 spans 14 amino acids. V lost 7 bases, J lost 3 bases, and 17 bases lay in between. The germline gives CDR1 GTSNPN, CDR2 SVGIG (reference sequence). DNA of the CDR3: TGTGCCTCTTCGACAGTGCGGAGTACAGATACGCAGTATTTT. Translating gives CASSTVRSTDTQYF.

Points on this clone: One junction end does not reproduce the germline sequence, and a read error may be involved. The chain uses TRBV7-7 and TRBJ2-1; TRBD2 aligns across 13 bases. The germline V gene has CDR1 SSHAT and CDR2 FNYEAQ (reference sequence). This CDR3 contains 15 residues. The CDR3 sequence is CASSLLAGGLDEQFF. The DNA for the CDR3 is TGTGCTAGCAGCTTACTAGCGGGGGGGCTGGATGAGCAGTTCTTC. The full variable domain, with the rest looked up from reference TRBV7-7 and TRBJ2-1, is GAGVSQSPRYKVTKRGQDVTLRCDPISSHATLYWYQQALGQGPEFLTYFNYEAQPDKSGLPSDRFSAERPEGSISTLTIQRTEQRDSAMYRCASSLLAGGLDEQFFGPGTRLTVL.

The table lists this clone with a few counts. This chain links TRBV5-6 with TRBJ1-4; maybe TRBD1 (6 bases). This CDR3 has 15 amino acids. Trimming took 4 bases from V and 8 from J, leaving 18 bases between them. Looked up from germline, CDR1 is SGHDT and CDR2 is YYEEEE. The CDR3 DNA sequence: TGTGCCAGCAGCCGCGTTACAGGGATAAAGGAAAAACTGTTTTTT. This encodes CASSRVTGIKEKLFF. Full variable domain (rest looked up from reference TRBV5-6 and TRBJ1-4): DAGVTQSPTHLIKTRGQQVTLRCSPKSGHDTVSWYQQALGQGPQFIFQYYEEEERQRGNFPDRFSGHQFPNYSSELNVNALLLGDSALYLCASSRVTGIKEKLFFGSGTQLSVL.

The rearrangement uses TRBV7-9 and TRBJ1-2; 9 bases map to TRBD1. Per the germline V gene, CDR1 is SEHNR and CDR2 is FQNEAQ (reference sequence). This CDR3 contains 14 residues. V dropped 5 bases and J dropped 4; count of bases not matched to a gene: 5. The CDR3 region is CASSPQGAIYGYTF. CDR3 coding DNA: TGTGCCAGCAGCCCACAGGGGGCGATCTATGGCTACACCTTC.

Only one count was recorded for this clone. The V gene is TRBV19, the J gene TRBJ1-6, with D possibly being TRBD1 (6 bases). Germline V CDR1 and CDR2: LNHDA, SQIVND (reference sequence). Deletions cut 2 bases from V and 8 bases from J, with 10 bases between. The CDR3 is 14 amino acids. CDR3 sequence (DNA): TGTGCCAGTAGTATAAGGGACACAGATTCACCCCTCCACTTT. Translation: CASSIRDTDSPLHF.